A selection of T cell receptor beta chains follows, all from one sample in a study of cytomegalovirus exposure and HLA in healthy donors. Measured with immunoSEQ multiplex PCR; TCRdb has only the in-frame clones, and not every one. The table has tens of thousands of clones, 95% to 97% seen once. Sequenced input: PBMCs. These receptors came from a man in his late teens or twenties in good health and CMV-seropositive. Both conserved end residues are part of each CDR3. D genes are given only for firm matches. Size is omitted from some rows. Given values are once, few, many or a class for expanded clones.

J gene: TRBJ2-7
V gene: TRBV10-2
D gene: -
clone size: -
CDR3 length: 18
CDR3 DNA: TGCGCCGGGTGGATTAGTTCGCGACAGTACGTAAAGGACTACGAGCAGTACTTC
CDR3 protein: CAGWISSRQYVKDYEQYF

J gene: TRBJ2-3
V gene: TRBV10-2
D gene: TRBD2
clone size: -
CDR3 length: 13
CDR3 DNA: TGCGCCAGCCGGACTAGCGGAACAGATACGCAGTATTTT
CDR3 protein: CASRTSGTDTQYF

J gene: TRBJ2-7
V gene: TRBV7-9
D gene: -
clone size: -
CDR3 length: 19
CDR3 DNA: TGTGCCAGCAGCTTACTCTCTCCGTACAGGCGCCCAACCTACGTCGAGCAGTACTTC
CDR3 protein: CASSLLSPYRRPTYVEQYF

J gene: TRBJ1-2
V gene: TRBV29-1
D gene: TRBD1
clone size: -
CDR3 length: 12
CDR3 DNA: TGCAGCGTTTGGACAGGGTACTATGGCTACACCTTC
CDR3 protein: CSVWTGYYGYTF

J gene: TRBJ2-5
V gene: TRBV27
D gene: -
clone size: -
CDR3 length: 9
CDR3 DNA: TGTGCCATCCAAAAGACCCAGTACTTC
CDR3 protein: CAIQKTQYF

J gene: TRBJ2-7
V gene: TRBV19
D gene: -
clone size: -
CDR3 length: 13
CDR3 DNA: TGTGCCAGTAGTCCCCTTCCTTCAGGGGAGCAGTACTTC
CDR3 protein: CASSPLPSGEQYF

J gene: TRBJ2-2
V gene: TRBV11-2
D gene: -
clone size: -
CDR3 length: 16
CDR3 DNA: TGTGCCAGCAGCTTAGGTTGGCGGGCCCTCCCGGGGGAGCTGTTTTTT
CDR3 protein: CASSLGWRALPGELFF

J gene: TRBJ1-4
V gene: TRBV9
D gene: -
clone size: -
CDR3 length: 14
CDR3 DNA: TGTGCCAGCAGGCCGGGACAACTTAATGAAAAACTGTTTTTT
CDR3 protein: CASRPGQLNEKLFF

J gene: TRBJ2-1
V gene: TRBV11-2
D gene: -
clone size: once
CDR3 length: 14
CDR3 DNA: TGTGCCAGCAGTTCGACAGACTCCTACAATGAGCAGTTCTTC
CDR3 protein: CASSSTDSYNEQFF

J gene: TRBJ2-6
V gene: TRBV7-6
D gene: TRBD2
clone size: -
CDR3 length: 19
CDR3 DNA: TGTGCCAGCAGTGACGTAAGTGGACTAGCGGATACCGGGGCCAACGTCCTGACTTTC
CDR3 protein: CASSDVSGLADTGANVLTF

J gene: TRBJ1-2
V gene: TRBV9
D gene: TRBD1
clone size: once
CDR3 length: 10
CDR3 DNA: TGTGCCAGCAGCGGTGACAGGGTATACTTC
CDR3 protein: CASSGDRVYF

J gene: TRBJ2-3
V gene: TRBV5-1
D gene: -
clone size: once
CDR3 length: 15
CDR3 DNA: TGCGCCAGCAGCTTGGAAGGGGTAAGGGGAGATACGCAGTATTTT
CDR3 protein: CASSLEGVRGDTQYF

J gene: TRBJ2-1
V gene: TRBV5-8
D gene: TRBD1
clone size: -
CDR3 length: 14
CDR3 DNA: TGTGCCAGCAGATGGACAGGGATTTACAATGAGCAGTTCTTC
CDR3 protein: CASRWTGIYNEQFF

J gene: TRBJ1-1
V gene: TRBV11-2
D gene: -
clone size: -
CDR3 length: 13
CDR3 DNA: TGTGCCAGCAGAGTCGGGGGTAGGACTGAAGCTTTCTTT
CDR3 protein: CASRVGGRTEAFF

J gene: TRBJ2-3
V gene: TRBV28
D gene: -
clone size: -
CDR3 length: 14
CDR3 DNA: TGTGCCAGCAGGACAGGAGAAGGTGGAGATACGCAGTATTTT
CDR3 protein: CASRTGEGGDTQYF

J gene: TRBJ2-1
V gene: TRBV28
D gene: -
clone size: -
CDR3 length: 13
CDR3 DNA: TGTGCCAGCAGTTTAGGGCAGTTGCCGGAGCAGTTCTTC
CDR3 protein: CASSLGQLPEQFF

J gene: TRBJ2-7
V gene: TRBV27
D gene: -
clone size: -
CDR3 length: 13
CDR3 DNA: TGTGCCAGCAGTTTCCGGGGGGCCAACGAGCAGTACTTC
CDR3 protein: CASSFRGANEQYF

J gene: TRBJ2-7
V gene: TRBV28
D gene: TRBD2
clone size: -
CDR3 length: 19
CDR3 DNA: TGTGCCAGCAGTTCGCCCTTCTGGGCGGGAGATCCGATGACCTACGAGCAGTACTTC
CDR3 protein: CASSSPFWAGDPMTYEQYF

J gene: TRBJ2-1
V gene: TRBV7-8
D gene: TRBD2
clone size: -
CDR3 length: 15
CDR3 DNA: TGTGCCAGCAGCTCAGGACTAGCGGAGATCAATGAGCAGTTCTTC
CDR3 protein: CASSSGLAEINEQFF

J gene: TRBJ1-1
V gene: TRBV28
D gene: -
clone size: few
CDR3 length: 13
CDR3 DNA: TGTGCCAGCAGTTCCGGGTTCCACACTGAAGCTTTCTTT
CDR3 protein: CASSSGFHTEAFF

J gene: TRBJ2-1
V gene: TRBV5-1
D gene: TRBD2
clone size: -
CDR3 length: 15
CDR3 DNA: TGCGCCAGCAGCCCCGCTAGCGGGTGGGGTTACGAGCAGTTCTTC
CDR3 protein: CASSPASGWGYEQFF

J gene: TRBJ2-1
V gene: TRBV5-1
D gene: -
clone size: -
CDR3 length: 18
CDR3 DNA: TGCGCCAGCAGCCCTCCTCCTTATGGGGGGTCCTCCTACAATGAGCAGTTCTTC
CDR3 protein: CASSPPPYGGSSYNEQFF

J gene: TRBJ2-3
V gene: TRBV10-3
D gene: TRBD1
clone size: -
CDR3 length: 16
CDR3 DNA: TGTGCCATCAGTTCCTCCGACAGGGGTACTCATGATACGCAGTATTTT
CDR3 protein: CAISSSDRGTHDTQYF

J gene: TRBJ1-3
V gene: TRBV30
D gene: -
clone size: -
CDR3 length: 15
CDR3 DNA: TGTGCCTGGACTCAGGACAGAATCTCTGGAAACACCATATATTTT
CDR3 protein: CAWTQDRISGNTIYF

J gene: TRBJ2-7
V gene: TRBV9
D gene: TRBD2
clone size: -
CDR3 length: 17
CDR3 DNA: TGTGCCAGCAGCGTAGCTGAAAAGACTAGCGGGAGGTACGAGCAGTACTTC
CDR3 protein: CASSVAEKTSGRYEQYF

J gene: TRBJ2-7
V gene: TRBV4-2
D gene: -
clone size: -
CDR3 length: 15
CDR3 DNA: TGTGCCAGCAGCTTGGACTTTACGAGCTCCTACGAGCAGTACTTC
CDR3 protein: CASSLDFTSSYEQYF

J gene: TRBJ2-7
V gene: TRBV21-1
D gene: -
clone size: -
CDR3 length: 16
CDR3 DNA: TGTGCCAGCAGCGGGCGGACAGGGGGCTTATTACGCGAGCAGTACTTC
CDR3 protein: CASSGRTGGLLREQYF

J gene: TRBJ2-7
V gene: TRBV6-5
D gene: TRBD1
clone size: -
CDR3 length: 13
CDR3 DNA: TGTGCCAGCAGTTACCGGGACAGCTACGAGCAGTACTTC
CDR3 protein: CASSYRDSYEQYF

J gene: TRBJ2-3
V gene: TRBV27
D gene: TRBD2
clone size: -
CDR3 length: 14
CDR3 DNA: TGTGCCAGCAGTTTATCGGGGAGGGCAGATACGCAGTATTTT
CDR3 protein: CASSLSGRADTQYF

J gene: TRBJ1-1
V gene: TRBV11-2
D gene: -
clone size: -
CDR3 length: 15
CDR3 DNA: TGTGCCAGCAGCATCTACCGGGGGGTATTACCTGAAGCTTTCTTT
CDR3 protein: CASSIYRGVLPEAFF

J gene: TRBJ2-7
V gene: TRBV30
D gene: TRBD2
clone size: -
CDR3 length: 15
CDR3 DNA: TGTGCCTGGAGGCTAGCGGGAGCAGGAGGGGATGAGCAGTACTTC
CDR3 protein: CAWRLAGAGGDEQYF

J gene: TRBJ2-1
V gene: TRBV28
D gene: -
clone size: -
CDR3 length: 12
CDR3 DNA: TGTGCCAGCAGTCCTACAGGGCCAATTGAGTTCTTC
CDR3 protein: CASSPTGPIEFF

J gene: TRBJ2-7
V gene: TRBV5-1
D gene: TRBD2
clone size: -
CDR3 length: 16
CDR3 DNA: TGCGCCAGCAGCTTGGGGGCTAGCGGGATGATCTACGAGCAGTACTTC
CDR3 protein: CASSLGASGMIYEQYF

J gene: TRBJ1-1
V gene: TRBV6-5
D gene: -
clone size: -
CDR3 length: 13
CDR3 DNA: TGTGCCAGCAGTTACTCCAGGGAGGCTGAAGCTTTCTTT
CDR3 protein: CASSYSREAEAFF

J gene: TRBJ2-1
V gene: TRBV12-1
D gene: -
clone size: -
CDR3 length: 17
CDR3 DNA: TGTGCCAGCAGCTTTGTTGTAGCGGGAGTAGGCTACAATGAGCAGTTCTTC
CDR3 protein: CASSFVVAGVGYNEQFF

J gene: TRBJ2-2
V gene: TRBV27
D gene: TRBD1
clone size: -
CDR3 length: 16
CDR3 DNA: TGTGCCAGCAGTTTACCGGGACAGGGGATGACCGGGGAGCTGTTTTTT
CDR3 protein: CASSLPGQGMTGELFF

J gene: TRBJ1-1
V gene: TRBV25-1
D gene: TRBD1
clone size: -
CDR3 length: 15
CDR3 DNA: TGTGCCAGCAGTGGTCAGGGGGGCATGAACACTGAAGCTTTCTTT
CDR3 protein: CASSGQGGMNTEAFF

J gene: TRBJ1-1
V gene: TRBV6-5
D gene: -
clone size: -
CDR3 length: 15
CDR3 DNA: TGTGCCAGCAGTTACTCCCTGTCAGGGGACACTGAAGCTTTCTTT
CDR3 protein: CASSYSLSGDTEAFF

J gene: TRBJ2-5
V gene: TRBV6-1
D gene: TRBD1
clone size: -
CDR3 length: 18
CDR3 DNA: TGTGCCAGCAGTGAAGTACCGGTACAGGGGGCAGGGCAAGAGACCCAGTACTTC
CDR3 protein: CASSEVPVQGAGQETQYF

J gene: TRBJ2-7
V gene: TRBV21-1
D gene: -
clone size: -
CDR3 length: 20
CDR3 DNA: TGTGCCAGCAGCAAAAAACTTGACAGATTTAGGACTAGTCCCCTTTGGGAGCAGTACTTC
CDR3 protein: CASSKKLDRFRTSPLWEQYF

J gene: TRBJ2-1
V gene: TRBV4-1
D gene: -
clone size: -
CDR3 length: 14
CDR3 DNA: TGCGCCAGCAGCCAAGAAGGTGGGGCGAATGAGCAGTTCTTC
CDR3 protein: CASSQEGGANEQFF